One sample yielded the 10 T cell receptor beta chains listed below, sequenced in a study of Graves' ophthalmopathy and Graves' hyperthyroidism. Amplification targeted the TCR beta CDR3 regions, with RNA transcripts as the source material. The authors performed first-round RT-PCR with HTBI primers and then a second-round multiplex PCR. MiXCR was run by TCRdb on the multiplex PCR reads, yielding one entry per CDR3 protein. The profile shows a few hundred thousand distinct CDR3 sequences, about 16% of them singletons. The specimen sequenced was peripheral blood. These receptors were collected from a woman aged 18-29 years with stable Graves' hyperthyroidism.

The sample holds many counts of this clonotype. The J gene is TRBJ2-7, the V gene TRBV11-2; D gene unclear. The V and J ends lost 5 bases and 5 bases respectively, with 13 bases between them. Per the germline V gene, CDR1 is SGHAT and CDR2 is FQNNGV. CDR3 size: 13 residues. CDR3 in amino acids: CASSPSSLHEQYF. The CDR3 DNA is TGTGCCAGCAGCCCGTCGTCCCTCCACGAGCAGTACTTC. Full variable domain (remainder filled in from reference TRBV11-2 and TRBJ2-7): EAGVAQSPRYKIIEKRQSVAFWCNPISGHATLYWYQQILGQGPKLLIQFQNNGVVDDSQLPKDRFSAERLKGVDSTLKIQPAKLEDSAVYLCASSPSSLHEQYFGPGTRLTVT.

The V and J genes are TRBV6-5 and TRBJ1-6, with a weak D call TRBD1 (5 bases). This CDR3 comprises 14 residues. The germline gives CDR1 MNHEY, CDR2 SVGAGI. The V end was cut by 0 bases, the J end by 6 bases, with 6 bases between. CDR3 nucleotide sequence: TGTGCCAGCAGTTACTCCCAGGGTAATTCACCCCTCCACTTT. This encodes CASSYSQGNSPLHF.

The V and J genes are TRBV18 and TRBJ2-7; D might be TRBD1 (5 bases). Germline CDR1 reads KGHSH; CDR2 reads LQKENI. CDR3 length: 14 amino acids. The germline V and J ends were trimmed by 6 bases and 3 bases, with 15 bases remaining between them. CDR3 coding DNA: TGTGCCAGCTCGCCAGGGTTTATGGACTACGAGCAGTACTTC. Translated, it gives CASSPGFMDYEQYF.

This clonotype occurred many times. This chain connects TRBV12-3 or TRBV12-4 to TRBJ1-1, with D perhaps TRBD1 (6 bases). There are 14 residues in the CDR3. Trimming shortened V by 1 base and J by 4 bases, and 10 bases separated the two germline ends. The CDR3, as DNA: TGTGCCAGCAGTTTAGGGACAGCGGTCACTGAAGCTTTCTTT. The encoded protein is CASSLGTAVTEAFF.

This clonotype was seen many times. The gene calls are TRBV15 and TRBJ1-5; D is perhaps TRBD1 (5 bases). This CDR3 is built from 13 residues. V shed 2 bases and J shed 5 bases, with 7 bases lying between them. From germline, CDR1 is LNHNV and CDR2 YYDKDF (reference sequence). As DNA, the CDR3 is TGTGCCACCAGCAGAATAGGGGATCAGCCCCAGCATTTT. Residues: CATSRIGDQPQHF.

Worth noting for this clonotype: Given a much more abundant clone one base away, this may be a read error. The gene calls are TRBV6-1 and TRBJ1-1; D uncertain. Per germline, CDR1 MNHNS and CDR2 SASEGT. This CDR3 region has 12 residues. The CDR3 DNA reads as TGTGCCAGCAGATCCGGTACCACTGAAGCTTGCTTT. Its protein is CASRSGTTEACF.

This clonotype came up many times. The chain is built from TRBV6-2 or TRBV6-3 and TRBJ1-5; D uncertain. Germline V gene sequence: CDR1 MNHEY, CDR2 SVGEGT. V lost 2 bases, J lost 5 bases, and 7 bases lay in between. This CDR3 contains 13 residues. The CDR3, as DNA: TGTGCCAGCAGTTACCGGGTATATCAGCCCCAGCATTTT. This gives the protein CASSYRVYQPQHF.

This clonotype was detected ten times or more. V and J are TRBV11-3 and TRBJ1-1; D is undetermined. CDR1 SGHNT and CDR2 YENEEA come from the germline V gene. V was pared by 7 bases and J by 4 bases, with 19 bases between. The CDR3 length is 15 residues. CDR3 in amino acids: CASTDARGRVTEAFF. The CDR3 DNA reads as TGTGCCAGCACCGATGCCCGAGGTAGGGTCACTGAAGCTTTCTTT.

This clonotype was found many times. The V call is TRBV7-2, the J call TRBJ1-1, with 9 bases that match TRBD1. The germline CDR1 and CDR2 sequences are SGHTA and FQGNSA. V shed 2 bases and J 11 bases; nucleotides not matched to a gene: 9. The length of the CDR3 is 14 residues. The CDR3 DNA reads TGTGCCAGCAGCTTAAGTGGGGGGGACAGGGCGGCTTTCTTT. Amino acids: CASSLSGGDRAAFF. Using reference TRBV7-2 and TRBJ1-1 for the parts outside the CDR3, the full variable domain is GAGVSQSPSNKVTEKGKDVELRCDPISGHTALYWYRQSLGQGLEFLIYFQGNSAPDKSGLPSDRFSAERTGGSVSTLTIQRTQQEDSAVYLCASSLSGGDRAAFFGQGTRLTVV.

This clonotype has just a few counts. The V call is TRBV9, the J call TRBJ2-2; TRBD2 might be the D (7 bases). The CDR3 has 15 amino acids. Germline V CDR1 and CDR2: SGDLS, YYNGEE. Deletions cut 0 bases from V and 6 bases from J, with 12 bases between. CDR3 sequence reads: CASSVGGGLSGELFF. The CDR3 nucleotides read TGTGCCAGCAGCGTAGGGGGGGGCCTCTCCGGGGAGCTGTTTTTT.